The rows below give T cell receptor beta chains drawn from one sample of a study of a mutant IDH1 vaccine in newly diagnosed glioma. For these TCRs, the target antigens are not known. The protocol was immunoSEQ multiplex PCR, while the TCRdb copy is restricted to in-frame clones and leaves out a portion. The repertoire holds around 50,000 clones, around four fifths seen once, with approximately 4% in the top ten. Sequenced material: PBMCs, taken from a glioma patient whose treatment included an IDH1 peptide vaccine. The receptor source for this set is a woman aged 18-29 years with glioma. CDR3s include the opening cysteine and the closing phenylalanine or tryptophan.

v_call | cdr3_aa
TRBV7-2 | CASTVGGETQYF
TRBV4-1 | CASSQERGGNTEAFF
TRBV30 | CAWRKSTGGVNTIYF
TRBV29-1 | CSVAWGFYEQYF
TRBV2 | CASSADRNEQFF
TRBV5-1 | CASSLVHTRGNEQFF
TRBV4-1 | CASSQVGLAGGPGFTYNEQFF
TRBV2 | CASSDFTGSSGANVLTF
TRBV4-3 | CASSQDRLEEDTQYF
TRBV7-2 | CASSLRGGNTIYF
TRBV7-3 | CASRRTGLDTEAFF
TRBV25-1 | CASSDRGEGQPQHF
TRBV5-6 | CASSIGPDYGYTF
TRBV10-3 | CAISDGLAGNTIYF
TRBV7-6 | CASSRQGGEKLFF
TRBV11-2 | CASSPGLFVADTQYF
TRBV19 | CASSIVLTSGYNEQFF
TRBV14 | CASSWGGPGGELFF
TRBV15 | CATSTQTRTTNEKLFF
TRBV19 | CASSPAPRLAGVPDEQYF
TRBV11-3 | CASSRYRGSAEAFF
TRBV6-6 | CASADDVTNEQFF
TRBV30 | CAWSVRPDTYTEAFF
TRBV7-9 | CASSLLGPPEFF
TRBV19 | CASSHRQAPSNYGYTF
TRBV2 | CASTTSGTYNEQFF
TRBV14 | CASRAGSREQYF
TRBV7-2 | CASSPLAGGHNEQFF
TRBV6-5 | CASSYSLGIYEQYF
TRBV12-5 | CASGPRGETQYF
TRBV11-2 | CASSLGAGGIYEQYF
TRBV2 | CATRHRYEQYF
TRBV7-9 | CASSLAGTAYNEQFF
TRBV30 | CAWSPTSGIYGELFF
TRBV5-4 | CASSLGLAGGPGEQFF
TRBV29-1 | CSVESPRAAEQYF
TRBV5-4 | CASSRQGSGNYGYTF
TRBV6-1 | CASSEAAGVNYGYTF
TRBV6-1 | CASTGTSGHTYEQYF
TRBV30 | CAWTIGAGAGNTIYF
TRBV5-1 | CASSSQTGGSEAFF
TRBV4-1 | CASSQEASPNYGYTF
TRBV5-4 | CASSSRGLLYEQYF